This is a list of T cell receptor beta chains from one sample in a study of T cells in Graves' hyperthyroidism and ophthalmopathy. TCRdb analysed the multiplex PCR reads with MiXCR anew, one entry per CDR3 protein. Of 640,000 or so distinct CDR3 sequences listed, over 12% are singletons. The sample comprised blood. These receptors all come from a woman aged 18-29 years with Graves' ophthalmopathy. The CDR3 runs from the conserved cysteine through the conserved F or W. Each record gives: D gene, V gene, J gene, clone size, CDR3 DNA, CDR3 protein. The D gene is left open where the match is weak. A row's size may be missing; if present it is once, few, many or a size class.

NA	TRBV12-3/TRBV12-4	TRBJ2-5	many	TGTGCCAGCAGTTGGGGGGCGGAGGGCGCGGAGACCCAGTACTTC	CASSWGAEGAETQYF
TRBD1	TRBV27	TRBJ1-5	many	TGTGCCAGCAGTTTATCCCGGACAGGGGGCGTGAGGGATCAGCCCCAGCATTTT	CASSLSRTGGVRDQPQHF
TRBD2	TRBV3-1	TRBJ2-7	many	TGTGCCAGCAGCCTCGAGCGGGGGGACTACGAGCAGTACTTC	CASSLERGDYEQYF
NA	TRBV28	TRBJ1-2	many	TGTGCCAGCTTCTATTATGGCTACACCTTC	CASFYYGYTF
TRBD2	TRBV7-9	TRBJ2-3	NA	TGTGCCAGCAGCTTAGTCAGCGGGACCCGAGATACGCAGTATTTT	CASSLVSGTRDTQYF
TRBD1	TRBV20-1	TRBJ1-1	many	TGCAGTGCAACCATCCCCCGGGACAGGGCGAACACTGAAGCTTTCTTT	CSATIPRDRANTEAFF
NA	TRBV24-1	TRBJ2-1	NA	TGTGCCACCAGCACTCTTGGGGGGACGGCCATCTGGGGGCAGTTCTTC	CATSTLGGTAIWGQFF
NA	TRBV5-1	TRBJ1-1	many	TGCGCCAGCAGCTTTTTTGGAACAGGGTATGATACTGAAGCTTTCTTT	CASSFFGTGYDTEAFF
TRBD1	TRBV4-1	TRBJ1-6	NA	TGCGCCAGCAGCCAAAGAACATCCAGGGGGCGGAAAGGTTCACCCCTCCACTTT	CASSQRTSRGRKGSPLHF
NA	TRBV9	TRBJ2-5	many	TGTGCCAGCAGCGTAGCTATTAGCTCCGGGGAGACCCAGTACTTC	CASSVAISSGETQYF
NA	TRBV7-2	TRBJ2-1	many	TGTGCCAGCAGCCCGACCCGACTAGGAAATGAGCAGTTCTTC	CASSPTRLGNEQFF
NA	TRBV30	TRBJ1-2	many	TGTGCCTGGAGTAAGGCAGGGAGGACCTATGGCTACACCTTC	CAWSKAGRTYGYTF
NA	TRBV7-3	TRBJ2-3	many	TGTGCCAGCAGCACGAATAGCGGCGCCACAGATACGCAGTATTTT	CASSTNSGATDTQYF
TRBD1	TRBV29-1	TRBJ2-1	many	TGCAGCGTTGAAGACCCGGGACAGGTGTTTTACAATGAGCAGTTCTTC	CSVEDPGQVFYNEQFF
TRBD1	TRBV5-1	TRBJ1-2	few	TGCGCCAGCAGCTTAACCGGGACAGGGGAAACCCTAGGCTACACCTTC	CASSLTGTGETLGYTF
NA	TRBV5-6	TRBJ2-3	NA	TGTGCCAGCAGCTTGGCGGGAGTTGGCACAGATACGCAGTATTTT	CASSLAGVGTDTQYF
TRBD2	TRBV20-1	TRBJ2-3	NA	TGCAGTGCTGAGCCGGGACTAGCGGGATCTTACACAGATACGCAGTATTTT	CSAEPGLAGSYTDTQYF
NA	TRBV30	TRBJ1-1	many	TGTGCCTGGAGCGCATCCTTAAAAGCTTTCTTT	CAWSASLKAFF
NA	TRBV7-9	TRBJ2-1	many	TGTGCCAGCAGCTCCGACGACGCCGACCATGAGCAGTTCTTC	CASSSDDADHEQFF
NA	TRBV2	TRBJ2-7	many	TGTGCCAGCAGTGAAGCTCTTCGGACAACGGACTACGAGCAGTACTTC	CASSEALRTTDYEQYF
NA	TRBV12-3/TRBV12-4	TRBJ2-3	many	TGTGCCAGCAGCCTGCAGACCGGGACAATCCTTTTTTCTAGCACAGATACGCAGTATTTT	CASSLQTGTILFSSTDTQYF
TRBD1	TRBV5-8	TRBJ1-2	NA	TGTGCCAGCAGCTTAGCGCTACAGGGGACCGGAGGCTACACCTTC	CASSLALQGTGGYTF